This TCR beta chain comes out of a study of shared clonotypes between healthy human individuals. The study, taken as a whole, reports: Naive subsets generally had larger estimated richness than memory subsets.

V shed 3 bases and J shed 1 base, with 9 bases lying between them. This CDR3 comprises 14 residues. Germline CDR1 reads MGHDK; CDR2 reads SYGVNS. Libraries were prepared by immunoSEQ multiplex PCR; TCRdb keeps only in-frame clonotypes and omits some of them. The sample includes roughly 650,000 clones, around 96% seen only once; the top ten take 0.095% to 0.13%. Remarks on this clone: Its specificity is not known.

Naive CD8 cells comprised CD45RO-negative, CCR7-positively selected cells, excluding terminally differentiated effector memory CD45RA+ cells. Input material: naive CD8+ T cells sorted from blood. The chain couples TRBV25-1 to TRBJ2-5; D unclear. This clonotype was obtained from a young woman in good health. The CDR3 DNA sequence: TGTGCCAGCAGTGAGTCCGGTTTCCAAGAGACCCAGTACTTC. Amino acid sequence: CASSESGFQETQYF. The variable domain in full, with the rest retrieved from reference TRBV25-1 and TRBJ2-5, is EADIYQTPRYLVIGTGKKITLECSQTMGHDKMYWYQQDPGMELHLIHYSYGVNSTEKGDLSSESTVSRIRTEHFPLTLESARPSHTSQYLCASSESGFQETQYFGPGTRLLVL.